This TCR beta chain stems from a study of T cell responses to AZD1222 COVID-19 vaccine. About the study: The study pooled second doses at about 4 or about 12 weeks. General observations from the study: Spike-specific TCRs gained breadth and depth after people received two AZD1222 doses. Baseline testing showed seropositivity in only six AZD1222 recipients. Donor demographics were predominantly white British with a female majority; clonal diversity may be underestimated.

The CDR3 covers 14 residues. V lost 4 bases, J lost 0 bases, and 6 bases lay in between. CDR1 and CDR2 from the germline V gene are SGHVS and FQNEAQ. Some clones are missing from TCRdb's copy, which holds only in-frame ones; the method was immunoSEQ multiplex PCR. The repertoire holds roughly 120,000 clones, with roughly nine tenths as singletons. Comment on this clone: Its antigen is unknown.

The sequence came from an adult in good health. Here the sequenced sample was peripheral blood, taken on day 0 of AZD1222 vaccination. The chain links TRBV7-8 to TRBJ1-4; D unresolved. Here the CDR3 reads CASSSIATNEKLFF. For the CDR3, the DNA is TGTGCCAGCAGCTCCATTGCAACTAATGAAAAACTGTTTTTT.